This TCR beta chain was documented in a study of T cells in Graves' hyperthyroidism and ophthalmopathy. Study context: At initial diagnosis, before any treatment had begun, peripheral blood was obtained.

A note on this clonotype: The antigen is not known.

Hyperthyroidism, newly diagnosed and lasting under 2 months, affected patients aged 18 to 65. The study based diagnoses on clinical symptoms, serum thyroxine and TRAb, thyroid ultrasound and orbital computed tomography. CDR3 length: 15 amino acids. Germline CDR1 and CDR2: SGHDT and YYEEEE. V lost 4 bases, J lost 1 base, and 5 bases stayed unmatched. Study conclusions and caveats: Clonotypes that were expanded in thyroid above 0.001 mostly appeared in blood too.

RNA transcripts were the template for amplifying TCR beta CDR3 regions. The HTBI set primed first-round TCR CDR3 RT-PCR. TCRdb passed the multiplex PCR reads through MiXCR, listing each CDR3 protein once. The sample shows nearly 600,000 distinct CDR3 sequences, around 13% of them seen only once. The sample consisted of blood. This chain joins TRBV5-6 and TRBJ1-5, with TRBD1 matching 7 bases. This clonotype originated in a woman in her twenties or thirties with Graves' hyperthyroidism that later progressed to Graves' ophthalmopathy. CDR3 DNA sequence: TGTGCCAGCAGCAAATTGGACAGGAGCAATCAGCCCCAGCATTTT. It yields the protein CASSKLDRSNQPQHF.